Sequencing of this TCR beta chain was carried out in a study of T cell responses to AZD1222 COVID-19 vaccine. Overall study: Pooling of second doses given at about 4 or about 12 weeks was done. Study results and limitations: Spike was spanned by vaccine-associated CD4 TCRs, which were dominant at 160-218 and 743-854. Baseline antibody screening turned up just a handful of seropositive AZD1222 recipients.

The germline V gene has CDR1 LNHDA and CDR2 SQIVND (reference sequence). This CDR3 is 18 amino acids long. The J segment lost 2 bases and the V segment lost 0 bases, leaving 10 bases of the junction unmatched. A note on this clone: Its specificity is unknown.

Only in-frame clones appear in the TCRdb table, and some are missing; sequencing was by immunoSEQ multiplex PCR. The sample records 85,000 to 130,000 clones, about nine tenths being singletons. Sequencing was performed on peripheral blood, taken on day 0 of AZD1222 vaccination. J is TRBJ1-1 and V is TRBV19; 9 bases agree with TRBD1. The receptor was isolated from an adult in good health. The CDR3 here is CASSIEGHPGQGNTEAFF. The CDR3 nucleotides read TGTGCCAGTAGTATAGAAGGACACCCGGGACAGGGAAACACTGAAGCTTTCTTT.